One and the same sample provided the 9 T cell receptor beta chains below, sequenced in a study of shared T cell receptors in the human thymus. The repertoire was sequenced with immunoSEQ multiplex PCR; TCRdb's copy has only in-frame clones and lacks some. The profile covers approximately 760,000 clones, with 75% to 90% appearing a single time and about 0.011% taken by the ten largest. These same data were also listed under a study on human thymus T cells.

The source material was thymocytes. The receptors were sampled from a girl in the first two years of life with a congenital heart defect.

The count of this clone is one. The rearrangement joins TRBV7-6 to TRBJ2-5; 8 bases are a match to TRBD2. Losses at the gene ends were 3 bases for V and 0 bases for J; bases not matched to a gene: 9. The length of the CDR3 is 17 residues. CDR1 is SGHVS, CDR2 FNYEAQ, per germline. The CDR3: CASSFFGSGGYQETQYF. CDR3 bases: TGTGCCAGCAGCTTTTTCGGGTCGGGGGGGTACCAAGAGACCCAGTACTTC.

The V and J genes are TRBV12-5 and TRBJ1-2; TRBD1 might be the D (5 bases). Between the trimmed V and J ends, which lost 0 bases and 8 bases, there was a span of 25 bases. The germline gives CDR1 LGHNT, CDR2 FRNRAP. This CDR3 is 18 amino acids long. In DNA, the CDR3 is TGTGCTAGTGGTTTGGTACCGGTCGCGGGGCCCGGCCGGTGGGGCTACACCTTC. Translation: CASGLVPVAGPGRWGYTF.

Here the CDR3 reads CAISDRGRVSLMNTEAFF. CDR3 in DNA: TGTGCCATCAGTGACAGGGGCAGGGTCTCGCTGATGAACACTGAAGCTTTCTTT. The chain has TRBV10-3 and TRBJ1-1, with a tentative D call TRBD1 (6 bases). V dropped 3 bases and J dropped 0 bases, with 20 bases sitting between them. This CDR3 has 18 residues. The germline gives CDR1 ENHRY, CDR2 SYGVKD.

As for this clone: This sample includes further DNA sequences coding for the same CDR3. The chain has TRBV6-5 and TRBJ1-6; D is uncertain. V was shortened by 3 bases and J by 1 base, with 7 bases between the two germline ends. Germline V gene sequence: CDR1 MNHEY, CDR2 SVGAGI. The CDR3 consists of 15 residues. CDR3 in amino acids: CASSYSSSYNSPLHF. CDR3 nucleotides: TGTGCCAGCAGTTATTCTTCGTCCTATAATTCACCCCTCCACTTT.

This chain links TRBV7-2 with TRBJ2-7; 8 nucleotides match TRBD1. V dropped 5 bases and J dropped 1; count of bases not matched to a gene: 4. The CDR3 loop spans 14 amino acids. In germline, CDR1 is SGHTA, CDR2 FQGNSA. CDR3 bases: TGTGCCAGCAGCCGCAGGGGGCTTTCCTACGAGCAGTACTTC. Translating gives CASSRRGLSYEQYF.

This clone occurred a few times. This chain connects TRBV5-1 to TRBJ1-2; D might be TRBD1 (6 bases). Germline V gene sequence: CDR1 SGHRS, CDR2 YFSETQ. The CDR3 runs 14 residues. The germline V and J ends were trimmed by 0 bases and 4 bases, with 10 bases remaining between them. Here the CDR3 DNA reads TGCGCCAGCAGCTTGGTGACAGGTCTCTATGGCTACACCTTC. It yields the protein CASSLVTGLYGYTF.

The chain links TRBV5-1 to TRBJ1-1; tentative D call: TRBD1 (6 bases). V was cut by 1 base and J by 1 base, with 14 bases left in between. Germline lookup yields CDR1 SGHRS and CDR2 YFSETQ. This CDR3 spans 16 amino acids. CDR3 amino acids: CASSLRSGHPNTEAFF. The CDR3 nucleotides read TGCGCCAGCAGCTTGAGGTCGGGACATCCGAACACTGAAGCTTTCTTT.

The chain uses TRBV4-3 and TRBJ1-1; the match to TRBD1 covers 7 bases. Germline CDR1 and CDR2: LGHNA and YSLEER. Trimming cost V 4 bases and J 3 bases; bases outside gene matches: 5. The CDR3 totals 14 residues. The CDR3 is CASSLGTADTEAFF. The CDR3, as DNA: TGCGCCAGCAGCCTGGGGACAGCTGACACTGAAGCTTTCTTT.

The gene calls are TRBV10-2 and TRBJ1-1; 11 bases align to TRBD1. V trimming: 6 bases; J trimming: 1 base; junction bases outside the gene matches: 10. Germline-derived CDR1 and CDR2 are WSHSY and SAAADI. This CDR3 has 17 residues. The CDR3 region is CASSLKGQGAWNTEAFF. The CDR3 DNA reads TGCGCCAGCAGCCTCAAAGGACAGGGGGCCTGGAACACTGAAGCTTTCTTT.